These T cell receptor beta chains were read from a single sample in a study of T cells after yellow fever vaccination. TCRdb fed the 5' RACE reads into MiXCR, producing one record per CDR3 protein. The sample includes 150,000 or so distinct CDR3 sequences, approximately 9.7% seen only once; the top ten take under 40%. Sample: CD8+ T cells sorted from PBMCs, taken 45 days after the yellow fever booster vaccination. These receptors came from a man aged 18 to 29 who received the YFV17D yellow fever vaccine. Both conserved end residues are part of each CDR3. A D gene is named only where the DNA matches it firmly. Some rows mark clone size as missing; the rest say once, few, many or name a class of expanded clone.

J: TRBJ2-5; V: TRBV4-2; size: .; D: .; DNA: TGTGCCACCCGTAGAAGGGGGGGGCCCCAAGAGACCCAGTACTTC; CDR3: CATRRRGGPQETQYF
J: TRBJ1-6; V: TRBV6-5; size: .; D: .; DNA: TGTGCCAGCAGTTACTTTGAGCGTGGGAATTCACCCCTCCACTTT; CDR3: CASSYFERGNSPLHF
J: TRBJ2-3; V: TRBV12-3/TRBV12-4; size: .; D: .; DNA: TGTGCCAGCAGTCCCTGGGGAGGGGGCCAGAGCACAGATACGCAGTATTTT; CDR3: CASSPWGGGQSTDTQYF
J: TRBJ2-2; V: TRBV6-5; size: .; D: .; DNA: TGTGCCAGCAGGACCCCGCCGGGCCTCACCGGGGAGCTGTTTTTT; CDR3: CASRTPPGLTGELFF
J: TRBJ2-7; V: TRBV7-2; size: few; D: TRBD2; DNA: TGTGCCAGCAGCATTAGCGGGCGCGAGCAGTACTTC; CDR3: CASSISGREQYF
J: TRBJ1-1; V: TRBV6-6; size: many; D: .; DNA: TGTGCCAGCACAGGCTCCTGGAACACTGAAGCTTTCTTT; CDR3: CASTGSWNTEAFF
J: TRBJ2-3; V: TRBV27; size: .; D: .; DNA: TGTGCCAGCCGGACTGGAAACACAGATACGCAGTATTTT; CDR3: CASRTGNTDTQYF
J: TRBJ1-2; V: TRBV19; size: .; D: .; DNA: TGTGCCACGAAAGGTCATGGCTACACCTTC; CDR3: CATKGHGYTF
J: TRBJ2-1; V: TRBV9; size: many; D: .; DNA: TGTGCCAGCAGCGAGTACAATGAGCAGTTCTTC; CDR3: CASSEYNEQFF
J: TRBJ2-7; V: TRBV27; size: few; D: TRBD2; DNA: TGTGCCAGCGTAGCGGGGGATCACTCCTACGAGCAGTACTTC; CDR3: CASVAGDHSYEQYF
J: TRBJ2-3; V: TRBV12-3/TRBV12-4; size: .; D: TRBD1; DNA: TGTGCCAGCACCCCTGGACAGGGGGCCGCAGATACGCAGTATTTT; CDR3: CASTPGQGAADTQYF
J: TRBJ2-5; V: TRBV3-1; size: few; D: TRBD2; DNA: TGTGCCAGCAGCAACGTCGGGACTAGCGGTCAAGAGACCCAGTACTTC; CDR3: CASSNVGTSGQETQYF
J: TRBJ1-1; V: TRBV6-2/TRBV6-3; size: .; D: .; DNA: TGTGCCAGCAGTTCCCTTAGCGCTTTCGACACTGAAGCTTTCTTT; CDR3: CASSSLSAFDTEAFF
J: TRBJ1-5; V: TRBV6-5; size: .; D: .; DNA: TGTGCCAGCAGTTACTCGAGGGGTGTCGGTGACACACAGCAGCCCCAGCATTTT; CDR3: CASSYSRGVGDTQQPQHF
J: TRBJ2-4; V: TRBV7-9; size: many; D: TRBD1; DNA: TGTGCCAGCAGTGACAGGGAAAACATTCAGTACTTC; CDR3: CASSDRENIQYF
J: TRBJ2-3; V: TRBV7-2; size: few; D: TRBD2; DNA: TGTGCCAGCAGCTCCAATGAAGCGGGGCCAGATACGCAGTATTTT; CDR3: CASSSNEAGPDTQYF
J: TRBJ2-7; V: TRBV4-1; size: few; D: .; DNA: TGCGCCAGCAGCCAAAGTTTTACAGCGGGACATTGCACCTTC; CDR3: CASSQSFTAGHCTF
J: TRBJ2-3; V: TRBV12-3/TRBV12-4; size: .; D: .; DNA: TGTGCCAGCAGTTTACTACTAAGTACAGATACGCAGTATTTT; CDR3: CASSLLLSTDTQYF
J: TRBJ2-2; V: TRBV4-1; size: .; D: .; DNA: TGCGCCAGCAGCCAAGAGAGAAACACCGGGGAGCTGTTTTTT; CDR3: CASSQERNTGELFF
J: TRBJ2-5; V: TRBV12-3/TRBV12-4; size: .; D: TRBD1; DNA: TGTGCCAGCAGTTTGCCCCGGACAGGGGGTAAGACCCAGTACTTC; CDR3: CASSLPRTGGKTQYF
J: TRBJ1-2; V: TRBV29-1; size: many; D: TRBD1; DNA: TGCAGCGGAGGACAGGATAACTATGGCTACACCTTC; CDR3: CSGGQDNYGYTF
J: TRBJ1-5; V: TRBV20-1; size: many; D: .; DNA: TGCAGTGCTATTGGGAACAGAGGATATAGCAATCAGCCCCAGCATTTT; CDR3: CSAIGNRGYSNQPQHF
J: TRBJ2-5; V: TRBV7-3; size: many; D: .; DNA: TGTGCCAGCAGCTTAGCTGGGGCAACCCCGGGGGAGACCCAGTACTTC; CDR3: CASSLAGATPGETQYF